Shown below are 3 T cell receptor beta chains from a single sample sequenced in a study of T cell clonotyping in hematopoietic cell transplantation. Sequencing used immunoSEQ multiplex PCR; TCRdb keeps in-frame clones, though not all of them. Here the sample spans about 70,000 clones, approximately 94% being singletons. Material for sequencing was peripheral blood mononuclear cells. Every receptor here comes from a man in his fifties in good health. Some clones in this sample may be carry-over from other donors' samples.

The V call is TRBV5-6, the J call TRBJ2-1; D perhaps matches TRBD1 (6 bases). Germline loops: CDR1 SGHDT, CDR2 YYEEEE. V lost 4 bases, J lost 10 bases, and 12 bases lay in between. The CDR3 length is 12 residues. The CDR3 coding sequence is TGTGCCAGCAGCCTGCCCGGGACAGAGCAGTTCTTC. Amino acids: CASSLPGTEQFF.

This rearrangement joins TRBV27 to TRBJ2-7, with D possibly being TRBD1 or TRBD2 (6 bases each). This CDR3 region has 13 residues. Deletions cut 4 bases from V and 3 bases from J, with 10 bases between. From germline, CDR1 is MNHEY and CDR2 SMNVEV (reference sequence). The CDR3 bases are TGTGCCAGCAGTTCAAGGGGGGACTACGAGCAGTACTTC. Its translation: CASSSRGDYEQYF.

The gene calls are TRBV2 and TRBJ1-6; unclear D gene. The V and J ends lost 3 bases and 6 bases respectively, with 12 bases between them. The CDR3 has 15 amino acids. CDR1 is SNHLY and CDR2 is FYNNEI in the germline V gene. In DNA, the CDR3 is TGTGCCAGCAGTGAGGAGAGGGTTGGTAATTCACCCCTCCACTTT. This translates into CASSEERVGNSPLHF.